This T cell receptor (beta chain) came from a study of vaccination and CD4 T cells after COVID-19. Study overall: Participants were vaccinated with two doses, given as either BNT162b2 or mRNA-1273 vaccine. The stimulus for the cells was overlapping spike peptides derived from SARS-CoV-2, HCoV-NL63, HCoV-OC43 and HCoV-229E.

V lost 2 bases, J lost 2 bases, and 5 bases stayed unmatched. This CDR3 spans 15 amino acids. Germline CDR1 reads SGHAT; CDR2 reads FQNNGV. Noted treatment: approximately 11-day PBMC culture with coronavirus spike peptide pools or control peptides (ViraFEST assay). Sequence data for DNA of cultured CD4+ T cells were generated by the Oncomine TCR Beta short-read assay. From CD4+ T cells that had been cultured, genomic DNA was extracted. MiXCR, run by TCRdb on the PCR reads, gives a single entry per CDR3 protein. There are 7,500 or so distinct CDR3 sequences in the sample; about 70% occur only once, and about 20% lies in the top ten. To note about this clonotype: Antigen specificity is unknown.

This chain uses TRBV11-2 with TRBJ2-7, with 8 bases matching TRBD2. This sample comprised cultured CD4+ T cells from blood, obtained after SARS-CoV-2 vaccination. This clonotype was obtained from a human donor with COVID-19. This CDR3 is CASSLLAGGPYEQYF. As DNA, the CDR3 is TGTGCCAGCAGCTTATTGGCGGGGGGTCCCTACGAGCAGTACTTC.